A single sample gave rise to the 17 T cell receptor beta chains below, sequenced in a study of cytomegalovirus exposure and HLA in healthy donors. The PCR was carried out with 60 Vbeta primers and 13 Jbeta primers. This table comes from immunoSEQ multiplex PCR, and its TCRdb copy is limited to in-frame clones, with some not included. The top ten hold 2% to 2.5% of the sample, which has 200,000 to 300,000 clones, just under 85% seen once. Material: PBMCs. The receptors derive from a woman aged 40 to 50 in good health and CMV-seropositive.

This clone was observed a single time. The chain uses TRBV4-3 and TRBJ2-1; TRBD2 matches at 11 bases. Looked up from germline, CDR1 is LGHNA and CDR2 is YSLEER. V lost 4 bases and J lost 6; bases outside the gene matches: 8. The CDR3 loop spans 16 amino acids. This CDR3 is CASSRQLAGAFNEQFF. For the CDR3, the DNA is TGCGCCAGCAGCCGCCAACTAGCGGGAGCCTTCAATGAGCAGTTCTTC.

The CDR3 spells CASSPTGGNGNTIYF. The CDR3, as DNA: TGTGCCAGCAGCCCGACAGGGGGCAATGGAAACACCATATATTTT. The chain has TRBV7-6 and TRBJ1-3, with 10 bases aligning to TRBD1. This CDR3 contains 15 residues. V dropped 5 bases and J dropped 3; count of bases not matched to a gene: 4. Germline lookup yields CDR1 SGHVS and CDR2 FNYEAQ.

The count of this clone is one. The chain couples TRBV20-1 to TRBJ2-7, with 7 bases lining up with TRBD1. V shed 5 bases, J shed 4 bases, and the junction held 2 bases outside the gene matches. CDR1 DFQATT and CDR2 SNEGSKA come from the germline V gene (reference sequence). This CDR3 has 11 amino acids. CDR3 nucleotides: TGCAGTGCTTGGACAGGTTACGAGCAGTACTTC. This sequence encodes CSAWTGYEQYF.

This CDR3 reads CASSLSGNAAYEQYF. CDR3 coding DNA: TGTGCCAGCAGTCTTAGCGGGAACGCGGCCTACGAGCAGTACTTC. J is TRBJ2-7 and V is TRBV27; 8 nucleotides align to TRBD2. Germline V gives CDR1 MNHEY, CDR2 SMNVEV (reference sequence). With 5 bases clipped from V and 2 bases from J, the junction kept 8 bases outside the gene matches. The CDR3 extends over 15 amino acids.

V usage is TRBV7-9 and J usage is TRBJ1-2; TRBD1 matches at 10 bases. V shed 5 bases, J shed 7 bases, and the junction held 7 bases outside the gene matches. The CDR3 consists of 14 residues. Germline loops: CDR1 SEHNR, CDR2 FQNEAQ (reference sequence). The CDR3 sequence is CASSIDRGRFGYTF. In DNA, the CDR3 is TGTGCCAGCAGCATAGACAGGGGGCGGTTTGGCTACACCTTC.

The chain recombines TRBV14 with TRBJ2-2; the D gene is possibly TRBD2 (6 bases). V dropped 0 bases and J dropped 6 bases, with 11 bases sitting between them. The CDR3 runs to 15 residues. Germline V gene data show CDR1 as SGHDN and CDR2 as FVKESK. Written as DNA, the CDR3 is TGTGCCAGCAGCCAAGATCACTCGGGGGCCGGGGAGCTGTTTTTT. Encoded protein: CASSQDHSGAGELFF.

The V and J genes are TRBV27 and TRBJ1-5; 7 bases align to TRBD1. Per the germline V gene, CDR1 is MNHEY and CDR2 is SMNVEV (reference sequence). With 7 bases clipped from V and 4 bases from J, the junction kept 1 base outside the gene matches. The CDR3 is made up of 12 amino acids. The CDR3 region has the DNA TGTGCCAGCAAGACAGGGAATCAGCCCCAGCATTTT. It specifies CASKTGNQPQHF.

This clone has just one count. CDR3 DNA sequence: TGTGCCTGGTCATACCGGGACAGGGGATTCGGGGAGCTGTTTTTT. Its translation is CAWSYRDRGFGELFF. V and J are TRBV30 and TRBJ2-2; 10 bases line up with TRBD1. V lost 5 bases and J lost 7; bases outside the gene matches: 10. Germline CDR1 is GTSNPN and CDR2 is SVGIG (reference sequence). There are 15 residues in the CDR3.

Only a few counts were recorded for this clone. The chain is built from TRBV28 and TRBJ2-1; 12 bases match TRBD2. CDR1 is MDHEN, CDR2 SYDVKM, per germline. The CDR3 runs to 17 residues. J lost 3 bases, V lost 6 bases, and 9 bases had no gene match. The CDR3 DNA is TGTGCCAGCAGCACTAGCGGGAGGTCCCTTTTCTACAATGAGCAGTTCTTC. Translation: CASSTSGRSLFYNEQFF.

V gene TRBV6-6 combines with J gene TRBJ1-1; D gene uncertain. The CDR3 consists of 13 residues. The V and J ends lost 10 bases and 0 bases respectively, with 12 bases between them. Germline V gene sequence: CDR1 MNHNY, CDR2 SVGAGI (reference sequence). The chain's CDR3 is CAIHDRVNTEAFF. In DNA, the CDR3 is TGTGCCATCCACGACCGGGTGAACACTGAAGCTTTCTTT.

The rearrangement uses TRBV9 and TRBJ1-4, with D maybe TRBD1 (5 bases). CDR1 and CDR2 from the germline V gene are SGDLS and YYNGEE. This CDR3 is built from 15 residues. The germline V and J ends were trimmed by 0 bases and 8 bases, with 14 bases remaining between them. This chain's CDR3 is CASSVEAWGGEKLFF. The DNA of the CDR3 is TGTGCCAGCAGCGTAGAGGCGTGGGGCGGCGAAAAACTGTTTTTT.

The genes are TRBV21-1 and TRBJ1-3. TRBV21-1 is deemed a pseudogene. This CDR3 contains 13 residues. The CDR3: CAGGSYSGNTIYF. CDR3 nucleotides: TGTGCCGGCGGGTCGTACTCTGGAAACACCATATATTTT.

This chain connects TRBV11-3 to TRBJ2-7; a possible D gene is TRBD2 (5 bases). Per the germline V gene, CDR1 is SGHNT and CDR2 is YENEEA. Between the trimmed V and J ends, which lost 4 bases and 2 bases, there was a span of 15 bases. The CDR3 length is 15 residues. The CDR3 is CASSWGYGNAYEQYF. The CDR3 DNA reads as TGTGCCAGCAGCTGGGGATACGGGAACGCCTACGAGCAGTACTTC.

The chain joins TRBV7-9 to TRBJ2-5, with a weak D call TRBD2 (6 bases). The DNA end favors TRBJ2-7, so the J call may be wrong. The germline V gene encodes CDR1 SEHNR and CDR2 FQNEAQ (reference sequence). The CDR3 is made up of 13 amino acids. DNA for the CDR3: TGTGCCAGCAGCCCCCCGGGGGTCGACGAGCAGTACTTC. Amino acid sequence: CASSPPGVDEQYF.

CDR3 region: CASSLLAHTDTQYF. The CDR3 DNA follows: TGTGCCAGCAGCCTACTAGCGCACACAGATACGCAGTATTTT. The chain is built from TRBV7-2 and TRBJ2-3, with 7 bases fitting TRBD2. CDR1 and CDR2 (germline): SGHTA, FQGNSA. V lost 5 bases to trimming and J lost 2 bases; unmatched junction nucleotides: 4. The CDR3 loop spans 14 amino acids.

The chain couples TRBV7-8 to TRBJ2-1; D might be TRBD1 (6 bases). The CDR3 has 16 amino acids. The germline V gene has CDR1 SGHVS and CDR2 FQNEAQ. V lost 6 bases to trimming and J lost 0 bases, with 15 bases between them. CDR3 residues: CASRRTGTNSYNEQFF. CDR3 nucleotides: TGTGCCAGCAGACGAACCGGGACAAACTCCTACAATGAGCAGTTCTTC.

The chain uses TRBV4-1 and TRBJ2-3; 8 bases fit TRBD2. Trimming cost V 0 bases and J 2 bases; bases outside gene matches: 4. The germline gives CDR1 MGHRA, CDR2 YSYEKL. There are 16 residues in the CDR3. CDR3 region: CASSQEPLAVTDTQYF. CDR3 in DNA: TGCGCCAGCAGCCAAGAACCACTAGCGGTCACAGATACGCAGTATTTT.